The 31 T cell receptor beta chains given below trace back to one sample, sequenced in a study of PD-1 blockade in classical Hodgkin lymphoma. Specified time point: cycle 4 day 1 (C4D1), after five to seven weeks of nivolumab. In every patient, relapse followed autologous stem cell transplantation, while exposure to brentuximab vedotin differed. Assay used: immunoSEQ multiplex PCR; TCRdb lists only in-frame clones, some missing. The data show roughly 48,000 clones, with about 89% seen just once and approximately 7% held by the top ten. This specimen was peripheral blood mononuclear cells (PBMCs), taken before the fourth cycle of nivolumab. The receptors were sampled from a human donor with classical Hodgkin lymphoma.

The rearrangement joins TRBV5-1 to TRBJ1-2; 8 positions agree with TRBD1. The CDR3 totals 15 residues. The J segment lost 2 bases and the V segment lost 4 bases, leaving 7 bases of the junction unmatched. Per the germline V gene, CDR1 is SGHRS and CDR2 is YFSETQ. The CDR3 sequence: CASSPRTGKNYGYTF. In DNA, the CDR3 is TGCGCCAGCAGCCCAAGGACAGGGAAAAACTATGGCTACACCTTC.

This clone appeared once. The V call is TRBV11-2, the J call TRBJ2-1; 9 bases are a match to TRBD2. Trimming removed 3 bases from V and 9 bases from J; junction bases left unmatched: 6. Germline lookup yields CDR1 SGHAT and CDR2 FQNNGV. The CDR3 has 14 residues. This chain's CDR3 is CASSLASGVGEQFF. The CDR3 bases are TGTGCCAGCAGCTTGGCTAGCGGGGTTGGTGAGCAGTTCTTC.

On this clone: The junction departs from germline at one end; a sequencing error may be responsible. V usage is TRBV18 and J usage is TRBJ2-1, with TRBD2 identical over 8 bases. CDR3 size: 15 residues. Germline V CDR1 and CDR2: KGHSH, LQKENI. CDR3: CASSPLAATYNEQFF. CDR3 nucleotide sequence: TGTGCCAGCTCCCCACTAGCGGCTACCTACAATGAGCAGTTCTTC.

CDR3 sequence: CASSSHRVGYEQYF. DNA for the CDR3: TGTGCCAGCAGCTCGCACAGGGTGGGCTACGAGCAGTACTTC. J is TRBJ2-7 and V is TRBV7-8; a weak D match, TRBD1 (6 bases). CDR1 SGHVS and CDR2 FQNEAQ come from the germline V gene. V dropped 4 bases and J dropped 3 bases, with 13 bases sitting between them. This CDR3 is built from 14 residues.

V gene TRBV27 combines with J gene TRBJ1-5, with D possibly matching TRBD1 (5 bases). The V end was cut by 5 bases, the J end by 6 bases, with 8 bases between. Germline loops: CDR1 MNHEY, CDR2 SMNVEV (reference sequence). CDR3 size: 12 residues. CDR3 DNA: TGTGCCAGCAGTGCGCAGGGTCAGCCCCAGCATTTT. Translating it yields CASSAQGQPQHF.

Written as DNA, the CDR3 is TGTGCCAGCAGTTTAAGAAGCGGAACTGAAGCTTTCTTT. Translating gives CASSLRSGTEAFF. This chain links TRBV27 with TRBJ1-1; D ambiguous. Germline CDR1 is MNHEY and CDR2 is SMNVEV (reference sequence). Trimming stripped 2 bases from V and 5 bases from J, with 9 bases between. The CDR3 runs to 13 residues.

The chain combines TRBV27 with TRBJ2-7; 11 bases fit TRBD2. The CDR3 is 14 amino acids. Germline V gene data show CDR1 as MNHEY and CDR2 as SMNVEV (reference sequence). V lost 6 bases and J lost 2; bases outside the gene matches: 3. DNA of the CDR3: TGTGCCAGCAGCCGACTAGCGGGGACCTACGAGCAGTACTTC. Encoded protein: CASSRLAGTYEQYF.

The genes are TRBV5-1 and TRBJ1-4, with D perhaps TRBD1 (6 bases). Trimming removed 7 bases from V and 4 bases from J, with 11 bases in between. This CDR3 is built from 13 residues. Germline V gene sequence: CDR1 SGHRS, CDR2 YFSETQ. Here the CDR3 DNA reads TGCGCCAGCCGAGGGGGGCTTAATGAAAAACTGTTTTTT. Residues: CASRGGLNEKLFF. Based on the CDR3 plus reference TRBV5-1 and TRBJ1-4, the full variable domain is KAGVTQTPRYLIKTRGQQVTLSCSPISGHRSVSWYQQTPGQGLQFLFEYFSETQRNKGNFPGRFSGRQFSNSRSEMNVSTLELGDSALYLCASRGGLNEKLFFGSGTQLSVL.

The chain recombines TRBV2 with TRBJ2-7, with 10 bases that match TRBD2. Trimming at V came to 7 bases and at J to 6 bases, leaving 6 bases not matched to a gene. The CDR3 runs to 13 residues. Germline-derived CDR1 and CDR2 are SNHLY and FYNNEI. DNA for the CDR3: TGTGCCAGCACTAGCGGGAGAGGCCTCGAGCAGTACTTC. The encoded protein is CASTSGRGLEQYF.

This rearrangement joins TRBV6-6 to TRBJ1-5; tentative D call: TRBD1 (5 bases). Germline lookup yields CDR1 MNHNY and CDR2 SVGAGI (reference sequence). This CDR3 has 16 residues. Trimming shortened V by 2 bases and J by 6 bases, and 17 bases separated the two germline ends. The CDR3 here is CASSYGQILRGQPQHF. The CDR3 DNA reads TGTGCCAGCAGTTACGGGCAGATCCTGAGGGGTCAGCCCCAGCATTTT.

The chain employs TRBV27 and TRBJ2-7; D remains ambiguous. V was trimmed by 4 bases and J by 5 bases, leaving 24 bases between them. The CDR3 runs 17 residues. Germline V lookup: CDR1 MNHEY, CDR2 SMNVEV (reference sequence). CDR3 in amino acids: CASSSLLKKTPPDEQYF. The CDR3 DNA sequence: TGTGCCAGCAGTTCTCTCCTTAAAAAGACCCCTCCGGACGAGCAGTACTTC.

The V and J genes are TRBV5-1 and TRBJ1-2, with D perhaps TRBD1 (5 bases). The CDR3 has 14 residues. V lost 4 bases, J lost 9 bases, and 19 bases lay in between. Germline assignment: CDR1 SGHRS and CDR2 YFSETQ. CDR3 sequence (DNA): TGCGCCAGCAGCGGTCCCGGGACCGAGAGTAGCTACACCTTC. Its translation: CASSGPGTESSYTF.

The DNA of the CDR3 is TGTGCCACCAGCACCGGACTAGCGGGAGTTGGTACCGGGGAGCTGTTTTTT. It is translated as CATSTGLAGVGTGELFF. The chain has TRBV15 and TRBJ2-2; 13 bases are a match to TRBD2. The CDR3 has 17 amino acids. V was clipped by 4 bases and J by 5 bases; unmatched bases: 7. Germline V CDR1 and CDR2: LNHNV, YYDKDF (reference sequence).

The V call is TRBV4-1, the J call TRBJ2-7; the D is unclear. CDR1 is MGHRA, CDR2 YSYEKL, per germline. The CDR3 totals 14 residues. V lost 7 bases and J 0 bases, leaving 13 bases between the germline ends. CDR3 loop: CASKLAPLSYEQYF. The CDR3 DNA follows: TGCGCCAGCAAATTGGCTCCTCTCTCCTACGAGCAGTACTTC.

The CDR3 DNA follows: TGCGCCAGCACTGCTTCAGGGGGCCTCATGAACACTGAAGCTTTCTTT. This codes for CASTASGGLMNTEAFF. The chain uses TRBV5-1 and TRBJ1-1, with TRBD1 matching 8 bases. V lost 6 bases, J lost 0 bases, and 10 bases stayed unmatched. Germline V gene lookup returns CDR1 SGHRS and CDR2 YFSETQ. The CDR3 is 16 amino acids.

The chain combines TRBV28 with TRBJ1-5, with D possibly matching TRBD1 (6 bases). The CDR3 covers 16 residues. CDR1 MDHEN and CDR2 SYDVKM come from the germline V gene. V gave up 7 bases and J gave up 2 bases, with 18 bases separating them. The CDR3 spells CASTRGRGAGNQPQHF. CDR3 nucleotides: TGTGCCAGCACCAGGGGAAGGGGGGCCGGCAATCAGCCCCAGCATTTT.

This chain links TRBV4-3 with TRBJ2-5; no firm D call. Germline loops: CDR1 LGHNA, CDR2 YSLEER. This CDR3 is 15 amino acids long. V was cut by 0 bases and J by 4 bases, with 12 bases left in between. The CDR3: CASSQDSGIPETQYF. The CDR3 region has the DNA TGCGCCAGCAGCCAAGATTCGGGCATCCCAGAGACCCAGTACTTC.

This rearrangement joins TRBV6-4 to TRBJ2-3; D call uncertain. Germline CDR1 reads MRHNA; CDR2 reads SNTAGT. Trimming took 4 bases from V and 3 from J, leaving 11 bases between them. This CDR3 has 14 residues. CDR3 nucleotides: TGTGCCAGCAGTGCGGGTCTCGGAACAGATACGCAGTATTTT. Amino acids: CASSAGLGTDTQYF.

The chain carries TRBV19 and TRBJ2-1; 9 nucleotides match TRBD2. The trim removed 8 bases at V and 6 bases at J, leaving 11 bases unmatched. The CDR3 loop spans 15 amino acids. Germline V lookup: CDR1 LNHDA, CDR2 SQIVND (reference sequence). The CDR3 sequence: CASQNSGSLLNEQFF. As DNA, the CDR3 is TGTGCCAGTCAAAATAGCGGGAGTCTCCTCAATGAGCAGTTCTTC.

This clone was seen only a few times. CDR3 loop: CASSHPTAELFF. CDR3 DNA sequence: TGCGCCAGCAGCCACCCGACAGCGGAACTGTTTTTT. This chain uses TRBV4-1 with TRBJ1-4, with a tentative D call TRBD1 (5 bases). Germline CDR1 is MGHRA and CDR2 is YSYEKL. This CDR3 comprises 12 residues. Between the trimmed V and J ends, which lost 3 bases and 12 bases, there was a span of 11 bases.

The chain carries TRBV2 and TRBJ2-7; a possible D gene is TRBD1 (6 bases). Germline values: CDR1 SNHLY, CDR2 FYNNEI. The CDR3 runs 14 residues. Trimming cost V 5 bases and J 4 bases, with 15 bases left between them. DNA of the CDR3: TGTGCCAGCAGTTTACAGGGTGGATTTTACGAGCAGTACTTC. It specifies CASSLQGGFYEQYF.

The V gene is TRBV5-6, the J gene TRBJ2-3; 8 bases line up with TRBD2. Per the germline V gene, CDR1 is SGHDT and CDR2 is YYEEEE. The CDR3 runs to 16 residues. V lost 0 bases to trimming and J lost 2 bases; unmatched junction nucleotides: 5. The CDR3 sequence: CASSLAGGALTDTQYF. In nucleotides, the CDR3 is TGTGCCAGCAGCTTGGCGGGGGGGGCGCTCACAGATACGCAGTATTTT.

The gene calls are TRBV5-1 and TRBJ1-3, with D unresolved. This CDR3 is built from 16 residues. Trimming removed 0 bases at V and 0 bases at J, with 10 bases between. From germline, CDR1 is SGHRS and CDR2 YFSETQ. CDR3 in DNA: TGCGCCAGCAGCTTGGTCGGCAGCTTCTCTGGAAACACCATATATTTT. It encodes CASSLVGSFSGNTIYF.

The genes are TRBV28 and TRBJ2-7; 8 bases map to TRBD1. Germline CDR1 and CDR2: MDHEN and SYDVKM. The V segment lost 5 bases and the J segment 2 bases; nucleotides outside the gene matches: 8. The CDR3 is made up of 15 amino acids. This CDR3 reads CASSEQGESPYEQYF. The CDR3 nucleotides read TGTGCCAGCAGTGAACAGGGGGAGTCTCCCTACGAGCAGTACTTC.

This clone was picked up one time. The V call is TRBV5-1, the J call TRBJ2-2; 7 bases line up with TRBD2. From germline, CDR1 is SGHRS and CDR2 YFSETQ. This CDR3 has 17 residues. The J segment lost 5 bases and the V segment lost 6 bases, leaving 16 bases of the junction unmatched. The CDR3 sequence is CASTPTSTSRSTGELFF. The CDR3 DNA reads as TGCGCCAGCACCCCAACCTCGACTAGCAGGTCAACCGGGGAGCTGTTTTTT.

This chain links TRBV5-1 with TRBJ2-6, with 7 nucleotides matching TRBD1. The CDR3 contains 17 residues. Unmatched junction bases numbered 6, after V lost 2 bases and J lost 1 base. In germline, CDR1 is SGHRS, CDR2 YFSETQ. The CDR3, as DNA: TGCGCCAGCAGCTTTTCGGGACAGCTTTCTGGGGCCAACGTCCTGACTTTC. This sequence encodes CASSFSGQLSGANVLTF.

In this sample, this clone turned up once. J is TRBJ2-5 and V is TRBV7-3, with a possible D match to TRBD2 (5 bases). This CDR3 has 14 residues. The germline gives CDR1 SGHTA, CDR2 FQGTGA. Trimming cost V 2 bases and J 2 bases, with 9 bases left between them. In DNA, the CDR3 is TGTGCCAGCAGCTTAGGCGGGTTACAAGAGACCCAGTACTTC. It specifies CASSLGGLQETQYF.

The CDR3 reads CASSREKNTGELFF. CDR3 DNA: TGTGCCAGCAGTAGGGAGAAAAACACCGGGGAGCTGTTTTTT. The chain carries TRBV2 and TRBJ2-2; D might be TRBD2 (5 bases). This CDR3 comprises 14 residues. V was cut by 5 bases and J by 2 bases, with 9 bases left in between. Germline V gene data show CDR1 as SNHLY and CDR2 as FYNNEI.

V gene TRBV4-2 combines with J gene TRBJ2-5; 7 nucleotides match TRBD1. The CDR3 length is 17 residues. V lost 0 bases, J lost 2 bases, and 9 bases stayed unmatched. CDR1 is LGHNA, CDR2 YNFKEQ, per germline. CDR3 sequence: CASSQDGRQDRQETQYF. The CDR3 region has the DNA TGTGCCAGCAGCCAAGATGGACGACAGGACAGGCAAGAGACCCAGTACTTC.

The chain recombines TRBV5-1 with TRBJ2-6; weak D call: TRBD1 (5 bases). The germline CDR1 and CDR2 sequences are SGHRS and YFSETQ. Trimming stripped 6 bases from V and 0 bases from J, with 19 bases between. CDR3 length: 18 amino acids. CDR3 in DNA: TGCGCCAGCAAAGCCCCCGGCAGGGCGGCCTCTGGGGCCAACGTCCTGACTTTC. This codes for CASKAPGRAASGANVLTF. The full variable domain, with the rest looked up from reference TRBV5-1 and TRBJ2-6, is KAGVTQTPRYLIKTRGQQVTLSCSPISGHRSVSWYQQTPGQGLQFLFEYFSETQRNKGNFPGRFSGRQFSNSRSEMNVSTLELGDSALYLCASKAPGRAASGANVLTFGAGSRLTVL.

The chain combines TRBV7-3 with TRBJ2-2; the D is unclear. Germline CDR1 is SGHTA and CDR2 is FQGTGA. The CDR3 loop spans 13 amino acids. Trimming removed 5 bases from V and 4 bases from J, with 8 bases in between. CDR3 sequence: CASSPIVTGELFF. CDR3 bases: TGTGCCAGCAGCCCAATAGTCACCGGGGAGCTGTTTTTT.